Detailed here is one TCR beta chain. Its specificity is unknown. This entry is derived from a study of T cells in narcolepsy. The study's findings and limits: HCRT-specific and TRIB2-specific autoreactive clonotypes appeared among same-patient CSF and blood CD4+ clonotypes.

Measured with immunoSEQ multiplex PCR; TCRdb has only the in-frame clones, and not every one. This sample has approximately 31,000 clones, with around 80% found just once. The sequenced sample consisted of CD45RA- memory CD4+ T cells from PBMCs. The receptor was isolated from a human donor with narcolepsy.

CDR3 protein: CASSYKRGYEQYF. The CDR3 coding sequence is TGTGCCAGCAGTTACAAACGGGGCTACGAGCAGTACTTC. This chain joins TRBV6-6 and TRBJ2-7; the D gene is possibly TRBD2 (5 bases). V was shortened by 2 bases and J by 3 bases, with 8 bases between the two germline ends. Germline V CDR1 and CDR2: MNHNY, SVGAGI (reference sequence). The CDR3 extends over 13 amino acids.